This entry lists 18 T cell receptor beta chains sequenced from one sample in a study of cytomegalovirus exposure and HLA in healthy donors. PCR used 60 Vbeta primers and 13 Jbeta primers. Libraries were prepared by immunoSEQ multiplex PCR; TCRdb keeps only in-frame clonotypes and omits some of them. The sample includes some 200,000 clones, around 79% of them seen just once. The sample taken for sequencing was PBMCs. Receptors were obtained from a girl between 10 and 17 years old in good health and CMV-seropositive.

J is TRBJ2-2 and V is TRBV30; TRBD1 might be the D (5 bases). Germline CDR1 GTSNPN, CDR2 SVGIG (reference sequence). Trimming left V 1 base short and J 5 bases short, with 14 bases between. The CDR3 has 15 residues. CDR3 in DNA: TGTGCCTGGAGTGAGGCAGGGCTAAAGACCGGGGAGCTGTTTTTT. Translated: CAWSEAGLKTGELFF. The full variable domain, completed using reference TRBV30 and TRBJ2-2, is SQTIHQWPATLVQPVGSPLSLECTVEGTSNPNLYWYRQAAGRGLQLLFYSVGIGQISSEVPQNLSASRPQDRQFILSSKKLLLSDSGFYLCAWSEAGLKTGELFFGEGSRLTVL.

The chain links TRBV7-2 to TRBJ2-2; the D gene is possibly TRBD1 (6 bases). Trimming left V 3 bases short and J 1 base short, with 12 bases between. The CDR3 length is 16 residues. The germline V gene encodes CDR1 SGHTA and CDR2 FQGNSA. The CDR3 protein is CASSFAGTMNTGELFF. The CDR3 coding sequence is TGTGCCAGCAGCTTCGCCGGGACAATGAACACCGGGGAGCTGTTTTTT. Based on the CDR3 plus reference TRBV7-2 and TRBJ2-2, the full variable domain is GAGVSQSPSNKVTEKGKDVELRCDPISGHTALYWYRQSLGQGLEFLIYFQGNSAPDKSGLPSDRFSAERTGGSVSTLTIQRTQQEDSAVYLCASSFAGTMNTGELFFGEGSRLTVL.

The count of this clone is one. This chain joins TRBV18 and TRBJ1-1; TRBD1 matches 8 bases. From germline, CDR1 is KGHSH and CDR2 LQKENI. The CDR3 runs 13 residues. Germline trimming cut 2 bases from V and 7 bases from J; bases unmatched to any gene: 3. Written as DNA, the CDR3 is TGTGCCAGCTCACCAGCAGGGGGCCTTGAAGCTTTCTTT. Amino acid sequence: CASSPAGGLEAFF.

V usage is TRBV7-2 and J usage is TRBJ2-7; 8 positions match TRBD1. There are 13 residues in the CDR3. The ends lost 6 bases at V and 6 bases at J; junction bases unmatched: 7. Germline-derived CDR1 and CDR2 are SGHTA and FQGNSA. The DNA for the CDR3 is TGTGCCAGCAGTCTGGACAGGGTGGCCGAGCAGTACTTC. This gives the protein CASSLDRVAEQYF.

The DNA of the CDR3 is TGTGCCAGCACCTTGACAGGGGGGAACACTGAAGCTTTCTTT. Its protein is CASTLTGGNTEAFF. The genes are TRBV27 and TRBJ1-1; 9 bases are shared with TRBD1. V shed 7 bases, J shed 1 base, and the junction held 4 bases outside the gene matches. The CDR3 totals 14 residues. The germline V gene has CDR1 MNHEY and CDR2 SMNVEV (reference sequence).

The rearrangement joins TRBV19 to TRBJ1-1; D gene uncertain. Trimming took 3 bases from V and 2 from J, leaving 13 bases between them. CDR1 and CDR2 (germline): LNHDA, SQIVND (reference sequence). The CDR3 runs 15 residues. CDR3 region: CASSIGSLQNTEAFF. In DNA form, the CDR3 reads TGTGCCAGTAGTATCGGGAGTTTGCAAAACACTGAAGCTTTCTTT.

The genes are TRBV7-2 and TRBJ2-5; D perhaps matches TRBD2 (5 bases). The V end was cut by 5 bases, the J end by 5 bases, with 12 bases between. The CDR3 is 13 residues long. Germline CDR1 SGHTA, CDR2 FQGNSA. DNA of the CDR3: TGTGCCAGCAGCAGAACGAGGGTCGAGACCCAGTACTTC. Translated: CASSRTRVETQYF.

DNA for the CDR3: TGTGCCAGCAGTTTAAGGGGGTTCAATCAGCCCCAGCATTTT. Its translation: CASSLRGFNQPQHF. The V and J genes are TRBV27 and TRBJ1-5, with D tentatively TRBD1 (6 bases). CDR1 and CDR2 (germline): MNHEY, SMNVEV (reference sequence). The CDR3 consists of 14 residues. Deletions cut 2 bases from V and 3 bases from J, with 8 bases between.

This chain uses TRBV19 with TRBJ1-5; TRBD1 aligns across 8 bases. J was trimmed by 4 bases and V by 3 bases; bases with no gene match: 8. This CDR3 has 16 amino acids. Germline V gene sequence: CDR1 LNHDA, CDR2 SQIVND (reference sequence). CDR3 region: CASSIAQGAKNQPQHF. CDR3 DNA: TGTGCCAGTAGTATTGCGCAGGGGGCGAAAAATCAGCCCCAGCATTTT.

This clone was observed a single time. V and J are TRBV2 and TRBJ1-1; D not certain. The V and J ends lost 9 bases and 1 base respectively, with 12 bases between them. The CDR3 loop spans 13 amino acids. Germline lookup yields CDR1 SNHLY and CDR2 FYNNEI. The CDR3 protein is CASASGRNTEAFF. The CDR3, as DNA: TGTGCCAGTGCGTCAGGAAGGAACACTGAAGCTTTCTTT.

This chain connects TRBV6-5 to TRBJ2-3; perhaps TRBD2 as D (6 bases). Germline V CDR1 and CDR2: MNHEY, SVGAGI. CDR3 length: 15 amino acids. Trimming shortened V by 5 bases and J by 0 bases, and 12 bases separated the two germline ends. The CDR3 protein is CASSPDYASTDTQYF. The CDR3 bases are TGTGCCAGCAGTCCGGACTACGCTAGCACAGATACGCAGTATTTT.

This clone was picked up one time. The J gene is TRBJ2-7, the V gene TRBV9; 9 bases line up with TRBD2. Germline CDR1 SGDLS, CDR2 YYNGEE. V shed 3 bases and J 5 bases; nucleotides not matched to a gene: 6. The CDR3 consists of 14 residues. CDR3 protein: CASSASGGSDEQYF. CDR3 nucleotides: TGTGCCAGCAGCGCCAGCGGGGGGTCCGACGAGCAGTACTTC. Together with reference TRBV9 and TRBJ2-7, the CDR3 gives the full variable domain: DSGVTQTPKHLITATGQRVTLRCSPRSGDLSVYWYQQSLDQGLQFLIQYYNGEERAKGNILERFSAQQFPDLHSELNLSSLELGDSALYFCASSASGGSDEQYFGPGTRLTVT.

This clone has more than one count but fewer than ten. The chain employs TRBV6-1 and TRBJ2-6, with TRBD1 identical over 10 bases. V shed 4 bases and J 0 bases; nucleotides not matched to a gene: 0. The CDR3 contains 16 residues. CDR1 and CDR2 from the germline V gene are MNHNS and SASEGT. The CDR3 DNA reads as TGTGCCAGCAGTGGGACAGGGGGCTCTGGGGCCAACGTCCTGACTTTC. Protein: CASSGTGGSGANVLTF.

Points on this clone: The junction differs from germline at one of its ends, possibly a read error. J is TRBJ2-7 and V is TRBV7-6; tentative D call: TRBD2 (5 bases). Per germline, CDR1 SGHVS and CDR2 FNYEAQ. This CDR3 is built from 8 residues. The CDR3 here is CASSCGGF. The CDR3 DNA reads TGTGCCAGCAGCTGCGGCGGGTTC.

The V call is TRBV7-9, the J call TRBJ1-4; tentatively, D is TRBD1 (6 bases). Germline-derived CDR1 and CDR2 are SEHNR and FQNEAQ (reference sequence). The CDR3 has 18 amino acids. Trimming pared 4 bases from V and 6 bases from J, leaving 24 bases between. CDR3 residues: CASSSGGHGIGGDEKLFF. In nucleotides, the CDR3 is TGTGCCAGCAGCTCGGGGGGACATGGTATCGGCGGGGATGAAAAACTGTTTTTT.

This sequence joins TRBV18 and TRBJ2-7; D perhaps matches TRBD2 (7 bases). Trimming removed 2 bases from V and 2 bases from J, with 13 bases in between. The CDR3 length is 15 residues. Per the germline V gene, CDR1 is KGHSH and CDR2 is LQKENI. The CDR3 spells CASSPGGGGTYEQYF. The CDR3 coding sequence is TGTGCCAGCTCACCAGGTGGGGGGGGCACCTACGAGCAGTACTTC. The full variable domain, completed using reference TRBV18 and TRBJ2-7, is NAGVMQNPRHLVRRRGQEARLRCSPMKGHSHVYWYRQLPEEGLKFMVYLQKENIIDESGMPKERFSAEFPKEGPSILRIQQVVRGDSAAYFCASSPGGGGTYEQYFGPGTRLTVT.

This clone appeared a single time. This specimen includes other DNA sequences encoding the same CDR3. This chain connects TRBV5-1 to TRBJ2-3; 7 nucleotides match TRBD1. Looked up from germline, CDR1 is SGHRS and CDR2 is YFSETQ. Trimming at V came to 2 bases and at J to 6 bases, leaving 9 bases not matched to a gene. The CDR3 covers 15 residues. DNA for the CDR3: TGCGCCAGCAGCTTACGACAGGGTGGGACGGATACGCAGTATTTT. It specifies CASSLRQGGTDTQYF.

This chain connects TRBV11-3 to TRBJ2-4; 9 positions agree with TRBD1. The germline V gene encodes CDR1 SGHNT and CDR2 YENEEA. The ends lost 5 bases at V and 6 bases at J; junction bases unmatched: 8. The CDR3 consists of 15 residues. As DNA, the CDR3 is TGTGCCAGCAGCCACCGGGACAGGGAAAGAAACATTCAGTACTTC. As protein: CASSHRDRERNIQYF.